This T cell receptor (beta chain) was sequenced in a study of beta chain features in type 1 diabetes. Study-level background: Across all samples, roughly 98,000,000 sorted cells were examined. Points from the study as a whole: Shortening that was moderate but significant affected the TCRB CDR3s of Type 1 diabetes patients in all four CD4+ subsets.

As every portion of the isolated RNA was reverse transcribed, the sequencing read expressed TCRB transcripts. Here immunoSEQ multiplex PCR was the method, and the copy in TCRdb shows in-frame clones only, minus some. The table has under 900,000 clones, 17% seen once; the top ten hold around 0.02%. With 6 bases removed from V and 4 bases from J, the gap between germline ends came to 10 bases. CDR1 is LNHNV and CDR2 is YYDKDF in the germline V gene (reference sequence). This CDR3 comprises 13 residues. This clone came up a few times. Its antigen is not known. V is TRBV15 and J is TRBJ1-3, with D perhaps TRBD1 (5 bases). What was sequenced was naive CD4+ T cells from blood. The sequence derives from a young woman in good health. The CDR3: CATRFRGGNTIYF. The CDR3 bases are TGTGCCACCAGATTTAGGGGAGGAAACACCATATATTTT.